This T cell receptor (beta chain) derives from a study of monozygotic twins with inflammatory bowel disease. The template-switching step introduced UMIs that carried a 6-nucleotide sample barcode. TCRdb reprocessed the 5' RACE reads, with one entry per CDR3 protein and no DNA. The table lists a few hundred thousand distinct CDR3 sequences. A word on this clonotype: Its antigen is as yet unknown.

Notes on the study in general: There was no support for any single strong signal or clonotype associated with IBD. For IBD patients, clonotypes shared with others were fewer than for healthy twins, especially with disease activity.

The CDR3 has 15 residues. CDR1 is LNHNV and CDR2 is YYDKDF in the germline V gene (reference sequence). The origin of this receptor is a human donor with ulcerative colitis or Crohn's disease, or a healthy co-twin of an affected twin (not recorded which). Sequencing was performed on blood. This chain connects TRBV15 to TRBJ1-3. This CDR3 is CATSRPRVGGNTIYF.